This entry concerns a single T cell receptor (beta chain). What it binds is unknown. This record comes from a study of T cell responses to AZD1222 COVID-19 vaccine. The method was immunoSEQ multiplex PCR; TCRdb's version includes in-frame clones alone and lacks a portion of them. This table has more than 85,000 clones, 70% to 90% appearing once. Germline CDR1 LGHNA, CDR2 YNFKEQ. The CDR3 runs to 15 residues. V was shortened by 4 bases and J by 0 bases, with 9 bases between the two germline ends. Regarding the study as a whole: Scientists sampled the repertoires only once the peak T cell response had passed. With two AZD1222 doses given, Spike-specific TCR breadth and depth both rose.

Sequencing was performed on peripheral blood, taken on day 0 of AZD1222 vaccination. The TCR sequence derives from an adult in good health. This rearrangement joins TRBV4-2 to TRBJ1-4; D remains ambiguous. CDR3 in amino acids: CASSPHTSTNEKLFF. Written as DNA, the CDR3 is TGTGCCAGCAGCCCCCACACGTCAACTAATGAAAAACTGTTTTTT.